The rows below give T cell receptor beta chains drawn from one sample of a study of T cell changes during pregnancy in multiple sclerosis. Method: immunoSEQ multiplex PCR; TCRdb's copy keeps in-frame clones and lacks some. The table records about 50,000 clones, around nine tenths of them present only once. Sequencing used CD4+ T cells from peripheral blood mononuclear cells, obtained before pregnancy. These TCRs come from a female donor with multiple sclerosis, enrolled in a pregnancy study. Each CDR3 is given with its conserved first and last residue. A D gene is named only where the DNA matches it firmly. Only some rows state a clone size, as once, few, many or a class for expanded clones.

j_call d_call clone_size v_call cdr3_aa cdr3_nt
TRBJ2-7 TRBD1 . TRBV19 CASSIAGQGSTYEQYF TGTGCCAGTAGTATAGCAGGACAGGGATCTACCTACGAGCAGTACTTC
TRBJ2-7 TRBD1 . TRBV27 CASSWTGPYEQYF TGTGCCAGCAGTTGGACAGGTCCCTACGAGCAGTACTTC
TRBJ1-1 TRBD1 . TRBV2 CASKGTGGYTEAFF TGTGCCAGCAAGGGGACAGGGGGGTACACTGAAGCTTTCTTT
TRBJ2-7 . once TRBV29-1 CSTRSSYEQYF TGCAGCACTAGAAGCTCCTACGAGCAGTACTTC
TRBJ1-5 . . TRBV19 CASSIVDLREPQHF TGTGCCAGTAGTATAGTGGACCTGAGGGAGCCCCAGCATTTT
TRBJ2-5 . once TRBV19 CAIGGETQYF TGTGCCATCGGGGGAGAGACCCAGTACTTC
TRBJ2-2 TRBD1 . TRBV5-4 CASSQRQGARSGELFF TGTGCCAGCAGCCAACGACAGGGGGCGCGATCCGGGGAGCTGTTTTTT
TRBJ1-3 TRBD1 . TRBV19 CASSPDRGLSAGNTIYF TGTGCCAGTAGTCCGGACAGGGGGCTATCCGCTGGAAACACCATATATTTT
TRBJ1-3 . . TRBV7-2 CASSLGGRSNTIYF TGTGCCAGCAGCTTAGGGGGGAGGAGCAACACCATATATTTT
TRBJ2-7 . once TRBV19 CASSTRVLYEQYF TGTGCCAGTAGTACTCGGGTCTTATACGAGCAGTACTTC
TRBJ1-2 TRBD1 . TRBV7-2 CASRPGQGIYGYTF TGTGCCAGCCGTCCGGGACAGGGTATCTATGGCTACACCTTC
TRBJ1-4 TRBD1 . TRBV18 CASSSPGQVNEKLFF TGTGCCAGCTCATCACCGGGACAGGTTAATGAAAAACTGTTTTTT
TRBJ2-3 . . TRBV13 CASSLARPDTQYF TGTGCCAGCAGCTTAGCCAGGCCAGATACGCAGTATTTT
TRBJ1-3 TRBD1 . TRBV4-1 CASSQPLSGTGERNTIYF TGCGCCAGCAGCCAACCCCTTTCCGGGACAGGGGAACGAAACACCATATATTTT
TRBJ2-1 TRBD2 . TRBV7-7 CASSLRTSGRGEQFF TGTGCCAGCAGCTTGAGGACTAGCGGGAGGGGGGAGCAGTTCTTC
TRBJ2-7 . . TRBV28 CASSFGDRREQYF TGTGCCAGCAGTTTCGGGGATCGGCGCGAGCAGTACTTC
TRBJ1-5 . . TRBV30 CAWRGGDNQPQHF TGTGCCTGGAGGGGGGGGGACAATCAGCCCCAGCATTTT
TRBJ1-4 TRBD1 few TRBV2 CASRLTGSNEKLFF TGTGCCAGCAGATTGACAGGGTCAAATGAAAAACTGTTTTTT
TRBJ2-3 . . TRBV27 CASSLGGASTDTQYF TGTGCCAGCAGTTTAGGAGGGGCGAGCACAGATACGCAGTATTTT
TRBJ2-7 . . TRBV27 CASSSLLVQIESEQYF TGTGCCAGCAGTTCCCTTTTAGTGCAAATTGAGAGCGAGCAGTACTTC
TRBJ2-4 . . TRBV5-1 CASSLMEGQAKNIQYF TGCGCCAGCAGCCTGATGGAGGGACAGGCCAAAAACATTCAGTACTTC
TRBJ2-1 TRBD2 . TRBV5-1 CASRLTSGNSYNEQFF TGCGCCAGCAGATTGACTAGCGGGAATTCCTACAATGAGCAGTTCTTC
TRBJ1-1 . . TRBV5-5 CASSPQTNMNTEAFF TGTGCCAGCAGCCCCCAGACAAATATGAACACTGAAGCTTTCTTT
TRBJ2-4 . . TRBV4-1 CASSQPDREAGNIQYF TGCGCCAGCAGCCAGCCCGACAGGGAAGCGGGCAACATTCAGTACTTC
TRBJ2-1 . . TRBV14 CASSLPGSYNEQFF TGTGCCAGCAGCCTTCCCGGGTCCTACAATGAGCAGTTCTTC
TRBJ2-5 . . TRBV29-1 CSVEKTSRNQYF TGCAGCGTTGAAAAGACTAGTAGAAACCAGTACTTC
TRBJ1-3 TRBD1 once TRBV12-5 CASGLGTGLSGNTIYF TGTGCTAGTGGTTTGGGGACAGGCCTCTCTGGAAACACCATATATTTT
TRBJ2-1 . . TRBV4-1 CASSPPGAYNEQFF TGCGCCAGCAGCCCCCCAGGGGCATACAATGAGCAGTTCTTC
TRBJ2-7 . . TRBV2 CASRRSVGYEQYF TGTGCCAGCAGAAGGAGCGTTGGCTACGAGCAGTACTTC
TRBJ2-6 TRBD1 . TRBV7-2 CASSLPRGRGANVLTF TGTGCCAGCAGCCTTCCAAGGGGGCGTGGGGCCAACGTCCTGACTTTC
TRBJ1-1 . . TRBV7-9 CASGVDLNTEAFF TGTGCAAGCGGTGTAGATCTGAACACTGAAGCTTTCTTT
TRBJ2-1 . . TRBV5-1 CASSLAGHEQFF TGCGCCAGCAGCTTGGCGGGTCATGAGCAGTTCTTC
TRBJ2-1 TRBD2 . TRBV7-7 CASSFQLAGDNEQFF TGTGCCAGCAGCTTTCAGCTAGCGGGAGACAATGAGCAGTTCTTC
TRBJ2-7 TRBD2 . TRBV7-6 CASSPVSSGRVIGYEQYF TGTGCCAGCAGCCCGGTGTCTAGCGGGAGGGTAATAGGCTACGAGCAGTACTTC
TRBJ2-7 TRBD2 . TRBV5-6 CASSYGTNSYEQYF TGTGCCAGCAGCTACGGGACTAACTCCTACGAGCAGTACTTC
TRBJ1-1 . . TRBV9 CASSPDMNTEAFF TGTGCCAGCAGCCCTGACATGAACACTGAAGCTTTCTTT
TRBJ1-4 . . TRBV6-1 CASSWQATNEKLFF TGTGCCAGCAGCTGGCAGGCAACTAATGAAAAACTGTTTTTT
TRBJ2-1 . once TRBV5-6 CASSSYNEQFF TGTGCCAGCAGCTCTTACAATGAGCAGTTCTTC
TRBJ1-2 TRBD1 . TRBV5-1 CASSLEPGTGTGYTF TGCGCCAGCAGCTTGGAACCCGGGACAGGGACTGGCTACACCTTC
TRBJ2-7 TRBD2 . TRBV7-8 CASSLESGTLYEQYF TGTGCCAGCAGCTTAGAGAGCGGGACCCTCTACGAGCAGTACTTC
TRBJ2-2 TRBD1 . TRBV5-1 CASTKQGANTGELFF TGCGCCAGCACCAAACAGGGGGCGAACACCGGGGAGCTGTTTTTT
TRBJ2-2 TRBD2 . TRBV6-6 CASRREGQTGELFF TGTGCCAGCAGGAGGGAGGGCCAAACCGGGGAGCTGTTTTTT
TRBJ2-1 TRBD2 . TRBV7-9 CASSLSGLATEQFF TGTGCCAGCAGCTTATCGGGACTAGCAACTGAGCAGTTCTTC